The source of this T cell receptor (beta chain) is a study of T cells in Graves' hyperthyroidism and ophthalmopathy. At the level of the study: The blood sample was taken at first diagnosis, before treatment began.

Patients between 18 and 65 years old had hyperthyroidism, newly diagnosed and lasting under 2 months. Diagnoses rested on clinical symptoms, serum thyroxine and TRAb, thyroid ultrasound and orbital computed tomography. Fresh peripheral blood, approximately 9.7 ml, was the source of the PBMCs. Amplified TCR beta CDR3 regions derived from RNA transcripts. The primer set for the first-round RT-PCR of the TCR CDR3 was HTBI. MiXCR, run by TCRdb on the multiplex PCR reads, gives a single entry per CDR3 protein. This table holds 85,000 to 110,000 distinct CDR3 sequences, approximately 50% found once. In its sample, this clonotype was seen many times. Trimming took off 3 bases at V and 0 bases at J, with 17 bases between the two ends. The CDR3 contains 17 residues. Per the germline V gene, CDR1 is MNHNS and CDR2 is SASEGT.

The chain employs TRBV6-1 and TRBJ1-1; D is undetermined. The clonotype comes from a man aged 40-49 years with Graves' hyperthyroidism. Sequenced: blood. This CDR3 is CASSDSVLGFVNTEAFF. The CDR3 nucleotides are TGTGCCAGCAGTGATTCGGTGCTGGGCTTCGTGAACACTGAAGCTTTCTTT.